This TCR beta chain was recovered during a study of blood T cells in healthy people across ages. The authors ran a second PCR of about 7 to 11 cycles using a sample-barcoded 5' primer and a J-beta primer mix. A single record per CDR3 protein comes from TCRdb applying MiXCR to the 5' RACE reads. The sample shows 920,000 or so distinct CDR3 sequences, under 45% of them seen only once. This clonotype was detected only a few times. Individuals who donated were healthy Caucasians from Russia aged 6 to 90. The J segment lost 3 bases and the V segment lost 4 bases, leaving 4 bases of the junction unmatched. Germline V gene lookup returns CDR1 DFQATT and CDR2 SNEGSKA (reference sequence). The CDR3 covers 14 residues.

The chain recombines TRBV20-1 with TRBJ1-4, with 8 bases matching TRBD1. This TCR derives from a woman in her sixties or seventies in good health. The sample comprised blood. The CDR3 here is CSAKPTGANEKLFF. DNA of the CDR3: TGCAGTGCTAAACCGACAGGGGCTAATGAAAAACTGTTTTTT.